This entry lists 10 T cell receptor beta chains sequenced from one sample in a study of T cells in Graves' hyperthyroidism and ophthalmopathy. Template material for amplifying TCR beta CDR3 regions consisted of RNA transcripts. HTBI primers were employed in a first-round RT-PCR of the TCR CDR3. One entry per CDR3 protein, called by TCRdb with MiXCR from the multiplex PCR reads. Of hundreds of thousands of distinct CDR3 sequences in the sample, 45% are singletons; the top ten hold about 7.2%. The source material was peripheral blood or thyroid tissue (not recorded which). These receptors were obtained from an adult man with Graves' disease, either hyperthyroidism or ophthalmopathy (not recorded which).

In the case of this clonotype: A read error may explain this, as a much larger clone is one base away. The CDR3 does not end in the conserved phenylalanine or tryptophan, so this is likely a read error. The chain is built from TRBV20-1 and TRBJ1-1; unclear D gene. The CDR3 length is 12 residues. Germline V gene data show CDR1 as DFQATT and CDR2 as SNEGSKA (reference sequence). V was shortened by 3 bases and J by 4 bases, with 9 bases between the two germline ends. CDR3 amino acids: CSASARSTEAFL. The CDR3 bases are TGCAGTGCTAGTGCTCGGTCCACTGAAGCTTTCCTT.

With respect to this clonotype: This may be a read error: a much more frequent sequence differs by one nucleotide. V usage is TRBV7-8 and J usage is TRBJ2-6; D ambiguous. Germline V lookup: CDR1 SGHVS, CDR2 FQNEAQ. The CDR3 runs to 15 residues. The CDR3 sequence is CTSSLAGPGANVLTF. CDR3 DNA: TGTACCAGCAGCTTAGCCGGCCCTGGGGCCAACGTCCTGACTTTC.

The chain joins TRBV12-3 or TRBV12-4 to TRBJ1-2, with D uncertain. The CDR3 sequence is 13 residues long. V lost 7 bases and J lost 4, with 13 bases in between. The CDR3: CASTLEGSYGYTF. The CDR3 DNA reads TGTGCCAGCACCCTCGAGGGATCCTATGGCTACACCTTC.

This chain links TRBV20-1 with TRBJ1-4; D is unresolved. V was shortened by 5 bases and J by 8 bases, with 9 bases between the two germline ends. Germline lookup yields CDR1 DFQATT and CDR2 SNEGSKA (reference sequence). The CDR3 length is 11 residues. The CDR3 sequence is CSALGWEKLFF. CDR3 DNA sequence: TGCAGTGCTTTGGGATGGGAAAAACTGTTTTTT.

J is TRBJ2-7 and V is TRBV7-8; tentatively, D is TRBD2 (6 bases). V was clipped by 1 base and J by 2 bases, with 15 bases between them. The germline V gene has CDR1 SGHVS and CDR2 FQNEAQ. The CDR3 runs 16 residues. The CDR3 sequence is CASSLGGSAGTYEQYF. The CDR3 bases are TGTGCCAGCAGCTTAGGGGGGAGTGCGGGGACCTACGAGCAGTACTTC.

In this sample, this clonotype turned up a few times. The chain recombines TRBV20-1 with TRBJ2-7, with D perhaps given as TRBD1 or TRBD2 (6 bases each). The CDR3 contains 14 residues. Trimming removed 6 bases from V and 0 bases from J, with 15 bases in between. Germline values: CDR1 DFQATT, CDR2 SNEGSKA (reference sequence). The CDR3 here is CSAPRRGVSYEQYF. The DNA for the CDR3 is TGCAGTGCCCCTCGAAGGGGGGTCTCCTACGAGCAGTACTTC.

This clonotype was recorded many times. V gene TRBV9 combines with J gene TRBJ1-1; D not certain. The CDR3 is made up of 15 amino acids. V dropped 0 bases and J dropped 0 bases, with 9 bases sitting between them. The V gene's germline CDR1 is SGDLS and CDR2 YYNGEE. The CDR3, as DNA: TGTGCCAGCAGCGTAGTATCTGGTTTGAACACTGAAGCTTTCTTT. This encodes CASSVVSGLNTEAFF.

As for this clonotype: A much bigger clone sits one base away, suggesting this may be a read error. The V call is TRBV25-1, the J call TRBJ2-7; 12 positions match TRBD1. The CDR3 contains 15 residues. CDR1 MGHDK and CDR2 SYGVNS come from the germline V gene. The V gene end was trimmed by 3 bases and the J gene end by 5 bases; junction bases not matched to a gene: 5. CDR3 sequence (DNA): TGTGCCAGCAGTGATGCCGGGACAGGGGGCGACGAGCAGTACTTC. It translates to CASSDAGTGGDEQYF.

This rearrangement joins TRBV14 to TRBJ2-7, with TRBD1 matching over 7 bases. The germline CDR1 and CDR2 sequences are SGHDN and FVKESK. The CDR3 contains 14 residues. The J segment lost 3 bases and the V segment lost 4 bases, leaving 6 bases of the junction unmatched. CDR3: CASSPTGRLYEQYF. The CDR3 DNA sequence: TGTGCCAGCAGCCCGACAGGGCGGCTCTACGAGCAGTACTTC.

Worth noting for this clonotype: One end of the junction fails to match germline, which may point to a read error. V usage is TRBV2 and J usage is TRBJ2-5; tentative D call: TRBD2 (6 bases). The CDR3 has 10 residues. Germline CDR1 reads SNHLY; CDR2 reads FYNNEI. CDR3 residues: CASMKLGLLF. The CDR3 DNA reads TGTGCCAGCATGAAGCTGGGACTTCTCTTC.